These 31 T cell receptor beta chains were sequenced from one sample in a study of T-cell reconstitution after alpha-beta-depleted transplantation in children. TCRbeta library preparation incorporated unique molecular identifiers. TCRdb redid the calling of the PCR reads with MiXCR, one entry per CDR3 protein. This sample carries about 580,000 distinct CDR3 sequences, roughly 30% of them seen once, and the ten largest clones take about 35%. Sequenced here: PBMCs, sampled before TCRalphabeta/CD19-depleted stem cell transplant. Receptors were obtained from a boy younger than two with Wiskott-Aldrich syndrome, due to receive a stem cell transplant.

The V and J genes are TRBV7-2 and TRBJ2-3; D uncertain. Germline V gene lookup returns CDR1 SGHTA and CDR2 FQGNSA. The CDR3 is 11 residues long. Trimming removed 7 bases at V and 7 bases at J, with 9 bases between. CDR3 loop: CASTSRNTQYF. For the CDR3, the DNA is TGTGCCAGCACCTCCCGGAATACGCAGTATTTT.

Ten or more counts support this clonotype. The rearrangement uses TRBV25-1 and TRBJ2-5; D gene unclear. This CDR3 region has 12 residues. Germline V CDR1 and CDR2: MGHDK, SYGVNS. V lost 5 bases and J lost 2, with 6 bases in between. The CDR3, as DNA: TGTGCCAGCAGTCGGCGGCAAGAGACCCAGTACTTC. Its translation: CASSRRQETQYF.

The chain combines TRBV4-2 with TRBJ2-1; TRBD2 is a possible D gene (6 bases). V was cut by 2 bases and J by 10 bases, with 15 bases left in between. CDR3 length: 14 residues. From germline, CDR1 is LGHNA and CDR2 YNFKEQ. The CDR3 region is CASSQLEEGKEQFF. The CDR3 DNA is TGTGCCAGCAGCCAACTTGAGGAGGGGAAGGAGCAGTTCTTC.

The J gene is TRBJ2-4, the V gene TRBV7-8; possibly TRBD2 for D (7 bases). The CDR3 runs 16 residues. V shed 3 bases and J shed 0 bases, with 12 bases lying between them. Germline V gene sequence: CDR1 SGHVS, CDR2 FQNEAQ. The CDR3 DNA is TGTGCCAGCAGCTTCTACGGGGGGCTAGCCAAAAACATTCAGTACTTC. Translating it yields CASSFYGGLAKNIQYF.

In this sample, this clonotype turned up a few times. The rearrangement joins TRBV20-1 to TRBJ1-5, with D unresolved. V gave up 2 bases and J gave up 5 bases, with 16 bases separating them. This CDR3 has 15 amino acids. Germline loops: CDR1 DFQATT, CDR2 SNEGSKA (reference sequence). CDR3 loop: CSARSGQAGHQPQHF. The CDR3 bases are TGCAGTGCTAGATCCGGCCAGGCTGGCCATCAGCCCCAGCATTTT.

The V call is TRBV7-9, the J call TRBJ1-3, with no clear D. From germline, CDR1 is SEHNR and CDR2 FQNEAQ (reference sequence). The CDR3 sequence is 16 residues long. The V end lost 0 bases, the J end lost 7 bases, and 16 bases lay between the germline ends. The CDR3 here is CASSLASAPTGNTIYF. The CDR3 DNA reads as TGTGCCAGCAGCTTAGCGTCCGCTCCTACCGGGAACACCATATATTTT.

This clonotype has a handful of counts. The rearrangement links TRBV5-1 to TRBJ2-2; D is perhaps TRBD2 (7 bases). Germline values: CDR1 SGHRS, CDR2 YFSETQ. This CDR3 is built from 15 residues. V gave up 4 bases and J gave up 7 bases, with 17 bases separating them. In DNA form, the CDR3 reads TGCGCCAGCAGCCAGGCCGCGGGGGCGATCGGGGAGCTGTTTTTT. This encodes CASSQAAGAIGELFF.

The chain has TRBV9 and TRBJ2-4, with TRBD1 as a possible D gene (6 bases). The CDR3 runs to 16 residues. Germline-derived CDR1 and CDR2 are SGDLS and YYNGEE. Between the trimmed V and J ends, which lost 3 bases and 4 bases, there was a span of 17 bases. The CDR3 is CASSAIGQWEKNIQYF. The CDR3 DNA follows: TGTGCCAGCAGCGCCATAGGACAGTGGGAGAAAAACATTCAGTACTTC.

This clonotype appeared a few times. The chain joins TRBV27 to TRBJ1-1, with D possibly being TRBD1 (5 bases). Germline V CDR1 and CDR2: MNHEY, SMNVEV (reference sequence). The CDR3 extends over 13 amino acids. The V end was cut by 6 bases, the J end by 2 bases, with 10 bases between. DNA for the CDR3: TGTGCCAGCAGGGGGGTGATAAACACTGAAGCTTTCTTT. Amino acids: CASRGVINTEAFF.

A few counts support this clonotype. The J gene is TRBJ2-7, the V gene TRBV10-3; the match to TRBD2 covers 10 bases. Germline assignment: CDR1 ENHRY and CDR2 SYGVKD. Trimming cost V 5 bases and J 0 bases; bases outside gene matches: 4. This CDR3 has 15 residues. The CDR3 here is CAISRSSGSSYEQYF. CDR3 DNA: TGTGCCATCAGTAGATCTAGCGGGAGCTCCTACGAGCAGTACTTC.

In its sample, this clonotype was seen a few times. The chain has TRBV20-1 and TRBJ2-4; TRBD1 is a possible D gene (5 bases). The germline V gene encodes CDR1 DFQATT and CDR2 SNEGSKA (reference sequence). The CDR3 loop spans 14 amino acids. Trimming cost V 6 bases and J 1 base, with 13 bases left between them. CDR3 sequence reads: CSAKGNLAKNIQYF. In nucleotides, the CDR3 is TGCAGTGCAAAGGGGAATTTGGCCAAAAACATTCAGTACTTC.

This chain uses TRBV7-3 with TRBJ2-1; TRBD2 matches 10 bases. V shed 5 bases and J 7 bases; nucleotides not matched to a gene: 8. The CDR3 is made up of 15 amino acids. Per germline, CDR1 SGHTA and CDR2 FQGTGA. CDR3 protein: CASSPQAGGPNEQFF. The CDR3 nucleotides are TGTGCCAGCAGCCCCCAAGCGGGAGGGCCGAATGAGCAGTTCTTC.

The chain is built from TRBV7-9 and TRBJ2-1; TRBD2 is a possible D gene (6 bases). Germline values: CDR1 SEHNR, CDR2 FQNEAQ (reference sequence). Trimming stripped 4 bases from V and 6 bases from J, with 13 bases between. The CDR3 runs to 14 residues. In DNA, the CDR3 is TGTGCCAGCAGCTCACGACTAGGGTCCAATGAGCAGTTCTTC. This gives the protein CASSSRLGSNEQFF.

V gene TRBV7-9 combines with J gene TRBJ1-1, with 7 bases aligning to TRBD1. V shed 7 bases, J shed 4 bases, and the junction held 9 bases outside the gene matches. Looked up from germline, CDR1 is SEHNR and CDR2 is FQNEAQ (reference sequence). The CDR3 is 14 amino acids. CDR3 region: CASTLEGAGTEAFF. In DNA form, the CDR3 reads TGTGCCAGCACCCTTGAGGGGGCAGGCACTGAAGCTTTCTTT.

This clonotype came up a few times. The rearrangement joins TRBV5-1 to TRBJ2-3, with unresolved D. V was cut by 0 bases and J by 0 bases, with 8 bases left in between. This CDR3 has 15 residues. CDR1 SGHRS and CDR2 YFSETQ come from the germline V gene. The CDR3 bases are TGCGCCAGCAGCTTGGGACTCGGCAGCACAGATACGCAGTATTTT. Translation: CASSLGLGSTDTQYF.

V usage is TRBV7-2 and J usage is TRBJ2-2; possible D gene TRBD2, 5 bases. V shed 1 base and J shed 6 bases, with 12 bases lying between them. This CDR3 region has 15 residues. The germline gives CDR1 SGHTA, CDR2 FQGNSA. CDR3 sequence reads: CASSLDAVRAGELFF. In nucleotides, the CDR3 is TGTGCCAGCAGCTTAGACGCGGTGAGGGCCGGGGAGCTGTTTTTT.

The chain recombines TRBV11-2 with TRBJ2-2; possibly TRBD2 for D (6 bases). Germline CDR1 is SGHAT and CDR2 is FQNNGV. The V end lost 1 base, the J end lost 7 bases, and 13 bases lay between the germline ends. This CDR3 region has 15 residues. This CDR3 is CASSLGGSGSGELFF. CDR3 nucleotide sequence: TGTGCCAGCAGCTTAGGTGGCTCCGGGAGCGGGGAGCTGTTTTTT. The whole variable domain, filled in from reference TRBV11-2 and TRBJ2-2, reads EAGVAQSPRYKIIEKRQSVAFWCNPISGHATLYWYQQILGQGPKLLIQFQNNGVVDDSQLPKDRFSAERLKGVDSTLKIQPAKLEDSAVYLCASSLGGSGSGELFFGEGSRLTVL.

The chain recombines TRBV5-1 with TRBJ1-1; TRBD1 matches 9 bases. The V segment lost 4 bases and the J segment 3 bases; nucleotides outside the gene matches: 7. This CDR3 spans 15 amino acids. CDR1 and CDR2 (germline): SGHRS, YFSETQ. This CDR3 is CASSTQTGGYTEAFF. The CDR3 nucleotides read TGCGCCAGCAGCACGCAAACAGGGGGCTACACTGAAGCTTTCTTT. The full variable domain, its missing parts supplied by reference TRBV5-1 and TRBJ1-1, is KAGVTQTPRYLIKTRGQQVTLSCSPISGHRSVSWYQQTPGQGLQFLFEYFSETQRNKGNFPGRFSGRQFSNSRSEMNVSTLELGDSALYLCASSTQTGGYTEAFFGQGTRLTVV.

This chain connects TRBV20-1 to TRBJ2-1; 10 bases align to TRBD2. Germline V gene sequence: CDR1 DFQATT, CDR2 SNEGSKA (reference sequence). This CDR3 spans 11 amino acids. The CDR3 DNA sequence: TGCAGACCGGGGACTAGCGATGAGCAGTTCTTC. Its protein product is CRPGTSDEQFF.

This chain uses TRBV7-9 with TRBJ2-1, with TRBD2 matching 14 bases. In germline, CDR1 is SEHNR, CDR2 FQNEAQ (reference sequence). V was pared by 4 bases and J by 2 bases, with 10 bases of the junction left unmatched. The length of the CDR3 is 19 residues. CDR3 DNA: TGTGCCAGCAGCTCCTCGACTAGCGGGAGGGCCAGGACCTACAATGAGCAGTTCTTC. It codes for CASSSSTSGRARTYNEQFF.

The gene calls are TRBV12-3 or TRBV12-4 and TRBJ2-5, with D maybe TRBD1 (5 bases). V was cut by 7 bases and J by 2 bases, with 14 bases left in between. CDR3 length equals 14 residues. CDR3 loop: CASTPGPFQETQYF. Written as DNA, the CDR3 is TGTGCCAGCACCCCAGGGCCCTTTCAAGAGACCCAGTACTTC.

This clonotype showed up just a few times. This chain uses TRBV29-1 with TRBJ1-2; a possible D gene is TRBD1 (5 bases). This CDR3 has 12 residues. CDR1 is SQVTM and CDR2 is ANQGSEA in the germline V gene. Trimming cost V 5 bases and J 0 bases, with 7 bases left between them. The CDR3 nucleotides are TGCAGCGTTCAGGGCTCTAACTATGGCTACACCTTC. As protein: CSVQGSNYGYTF.

This clonotype has ten or more counts. J is TRBJ2-2 and V is TRBV5-1; D remains ambiguous. The CDR3 is 14 amino acids. V was pared by 0 bases and J by 1 base, with 4 bases between. CDR1 is SGHRS and CDR2 is YFSETQ in the germline V gene. For the CDR3, the DNA is TGCGCCAGCAGCTTGGCCTGGAACACCGGGGAGCTGTTTTTT. Translation: CASSLAWNTGELFF.

This rearrangement joins TRBV5-1 to TRBJ2-7, with a possible D match to TRBD2 (5 bases). The CDR3 totals 14 residues. The V end was cut by 5 bases, the J end by 6 bases, with 18 bases between. Germline-derived CDR1 and CDR2 are SGHRS and YFSETQ. The CDR3 nucleotides are TGCGCCAGCAGACTAGGGTCTACGGATAGCGAGCAGTACTTC. The encoded protein is CASRLGSTDSEQYF.

This clonotype was found a few times. CDR3 DNA sequence: TGCGCCAGCAGCCCGGGACAGGTGATAAGTGAGCAGTTCTTC. Its protein is CASSPGQVISEQFF. The V call is TRBV5-1, the J call TRBJ2-1; TRBD1 matches at 8 bases. Per germline, CDR1 SGHRS and CDR2 YFSETQ. The CDR3 consists of 14 residues. The trim removed 4 bases at V and 9 bases at J, leaving 9 bases unmatched.

Only a few counts were recorded for this clonotype. V and J are TRBV7-8 and TRBJ2-1; 8 positions match TRBD2. V shed 3 bases and J 7 bases; nucleotides not matched to a gene: 5. This CDR3 spans 14 amino acids. Germline lookup yields CDR1 SGHVS and CDR2 FQNEAQ. The CDR3 protein is CASSLERESNEQFF. The CDR3 region has the DNA TGTGCCAGCAGCTTGGAGCGGGAGTCTAATGAGCAGTTCTTC.

The chain uses TRBV18 and TRBJ2-1; 8 bases fit TRBD2. Germline V CDR1 and CDR2: KGHSH, LQKENI. The V gene end was trimmed by 4 bases and the J gene end by 3 bases; junction bases not matched to a gene: 8. This CDR3 contains 16 residues. The CDR3 reads CASSLSGTRSYNEQFF. As DNA, the CDR3 is TGTGCCAGCTCACTCTCCGGGACTAGGAGCTACAATGAGCAGTTCTTC.

The genes are TRBV5-5 and TRBJ2-7; 8 positions agree with TRBD1. V trimming: 1 base; J trimming: 5 bases; junction bases outside the gene matches: 5. This CDR3 is built from 14 residues. From germline, CDR1 is SGHKS and CDR2 YYEKEE (reference sequence). The CDR3 loop is CASSLWAGGNEQYF. DNA for the CDR3: TGTGCCAGCAGCTTGTGGGCAGGGGGCAACGAGCAGTACTTC.

The chain couples TRBV20-1 to TRBJ2-4; possibly TRBD1 for D (7 bases). The CDR3 totals 15 residues. V dropped 2 bases and J dropped 9 bases, with 20 bases sitting between them. Germline V gene data show CDR1 as DFQATT and CDR2 as SNEGSKA (reference sequence). The CDR3 sequence: CSARPAGQINGIQYF. CDR3 DNA sequence: TGCAGTGCTAGACCCGCGGGACAGATTAATGGCATTCAGTACTTC.

The chain recombines TRBV5-1 with TRBJ1-2, with 7 bases that match TRBD1. The CDR3 totals 14 residues. The junction had 6 bases not matched to a gene; V was cut back by 7 bases and J by 0 bases. The germline CDR1 and CDR2 sequences are SGHRS and YFSETQ. The CDR3 loop reads CASGTGQPNYGYTF. DNA of the CDR3: TGCGCCAGCGGGACGGGACAGCCTAACTATGGCTACACCTTC.

V is TRBV5-6 and J is TRBJ2-3; 9 bases agree with TRBD1. V was clipped by 6 bases and J by 2 bases; unmatched bases: 7. Germline CDR1 and CDR2: SGHDT and YYEEEE. The CDR3 covers 15 residues. CDR3: CASKRTGANTDTQYF. In DNA form, the CDR3 reads TGTGCCAGCAAGCGGACAGGGGCCAACACAGATACGCAGTATTTT.